These 28 T cell receptor beta chains were all obtained from the same sample, sequenced in a study of cytomegalovirus exposure and HLA in healthy donors. PCR primers comprised 60 Vbeta and 13 Jbeta primers. Clones were sequenced by immunoSEQ multiplex PCR, and TCRdb holds only the in-frame ones, with some missing. Among around 160,000 clones listed, 75% to 80% were seen once. The specimen sequenced was PBMCs. These receptors were taken from a woman in her 40s in good health and CMV-seropositive.

This clone appeared once. The junction does not match germline at one end; this may be a read error. In DNA form, the CDR3 reads TGTTCCAGCAGCTTAGTAAATCAGCCCCAGCATTTT. Its translation: CSSSLVNQPQHF. The chain uses TRBV7-9 and TRBJ1-5; D is uncertain. CDR3 length equals 12 residues. Germline V gene sequence: CDR1 SEHNR, CDR2 FQNEAQ (reference sequence).

This chain links TRBV19 with TRBJ2-7; possibly TRBD2 for D (7 bases). The germline V and J ends were trimmed by 4 bases and 7 bases, with 14 bases remaining between them. This CDR3 contains 13 residues. CDR1 is LNHDA and CDR2 is SQIVND in the germline V gene (reference sequence). The CDR3 spells CASSRGRGGEQYF. CDR3 nucleotide sequence: TGTGCCAGTAGTAGGGGCAGGGGAGGGGAGCAGTACTTC.

This clone was seen a handful of times. The V and J genes are TRBV4-3 and TRBJ2-5; 7 bases match TRBD1. CDR1 and CDR2 from the germline V gene are LGHNA and YSLEER. V lost 0 bases and J lost 11; bases outside the gene matches: 12. This CDR3 has 15 residues. The CDR3 loop is CASSQDVTGSGWQYF. The CDR3 bases are TGCGCCAGCAGCCAAGACGTGACAGGGAGTGGATGGCAGTACTTC.

This clone appeared a few times. J is TRBJ2-7 and V is TRBV7-8; D perhaps matches TRBD2 (6 bases). Trimming took 0 bases from V and 6 from J, leaving 15 bases between them. The CDR3 spans 15 residues. In germline, CDR1 is SGHVS, CDR2 FQNEAQ. The CDR3, as DNA: TGTGCCAGCAGCTTAGCGGCTAGCGTCTGGGGCGAGCAGTACTTC. Encoded protein: CASSLAASVWGEQYF.

The chain combines TRBV5-5 with TRBJ1-1; no firm D call. V was cut by 2 bases and J by 1 base, with 6 bases left in between. This CDR3 has 13 residues. CDR1 and CDR2 from the germline V gene are SGHKS and YYEKEE (reference sequence). CDR3 in amino acids: CASSFEGNTEAFF. For the CDR3, the DNA is TGTGCCAGCAGCTTTGAGGGGAACACTGAAGCTTTCTTT.

The CDR3 here is CASSVSGGSVAETQYF. CDR3 DNA: TGTGCCAGCAGCGTATCCGGCGGGAGCGTTGCAGAGACCCAGTACTTC. This chain links TRBV9 with TRBJ2-5, with 7 bases that match TRBD2. The ends lost 1 base at V and 4 bases at J; junction bases unmatched: 10. Germline V gene lookup returns CDR1 SGDLS and CDR2 YYNGEE. The CDR3 runs to 16 residues.

The chain recombines TRBV27 with TRBJ1-1, with TRBD1 identical over 8 bases. CDR1 is MNHEY, CDR2 SMNVEV, per germline (reference sequence). The CDR3 totals 13 residues. J was trimmed by 4 bases and V by 2 bases; bases with no gene match: 0. CDR3 DNA: TGTGCCAGCAGTTTAACAGGGGGCACTGAAGCTTTCTTT. Amino acid sequence: CASSLTGGTEAFF.

The J gene is TRBJ1-4, the V gene TRBV19, with 10 bases matching TRBD1. The J segment lost 3 bases and the V segment lost 5 bases, leaving 3 bases of the junction unmatched. This CDR3 has 15 residues. Germline V gene lookup returns CDR1 LNHDA and CDR2 SQIVND (reference sequence). In nucleotides, the CDR3 is TGTGCCAGTAGTGACAGGGGGCGTTCTAATGAAAAACTGTTTTTT. It yields the protein CASSDRGRSNEKLFF.

The chain couples TRBV19 to TRBJ2-2; possibly TRBD2 for D (5 bases). CDR1 and CDR2 from the germline V gene are LNHDA and SQIVND (reference sequence). V was clipped by 7 bases and J by 1 base, with 13 bases between them. This CDR3 is built from 15 residues. CDR3 sequence reads: CASISASLNTGELFF. Written as DNA, the CDR3 is TGTGCCAGTATTTCGGCTAGCTTGAACACCGGGGAGCTGTTTTTT.

This clone has more than one count but fewer than ten. The chain carries TRBV10-3 and TRBJ1-1; no definite D call. CDR1 and CDR2 from the germline V gene are ENHRY and SYGVKD. The CDR3 consists of 14 residues. The V end was cut by 6 bases, the J end by 2 bases, with 13 bases between. Here the CDR3 reads CAISPREPNTEAFF. DNA of the CDR3: TGTGCCATCAGCCCCCGGGAACCTAACACTGAAGCTTTCTTT.

This sequence joins TRBV5-1 and TRBJ2-1, with TRBD2 matching 10 bases. V dropped 0 bases and J dropped 6; count of bases not matched to a gene: 6. Per the germline V gene, CDR1 is SGHRS and CDR2 is YFSETQ. The CDR3 length is 16 residues. CDR3 nucleotides: TGCGCCAGCAGCTTGGCCGGGGCTAGCGGGGGCAATGAGCAGTTCTTC. This encodes CASSLAGASGGNEQFF.

The chain carries TRBV5-1 and TRBJ1-1, with 7 bases matching TRBD1. This CDR3 comprises 14 residues. V trimming: 5 bases; J trimming: 1 base; junction bases outside the gene matches: 5. Germline values: CDR1 SGHRS, CDR2 YFSETQ. CDR3 protein: CASRPGQANTEAFF. DNA for the CDR3: TGCGCCAGCAGACCCGGACAGGCGAACACTGAAGCTTTCTTT.

This clone was counted a single time. The V and J genes are TRBV7-9 and TRBJ2-2; D perhaps matches TRBD1 (5 bases). V dropped 4 bases and J dropped 3 bases, with 15 bases sitting between them. This CDR3 region has 16 residues. The germline V gene encodes CDR1 SEHNR and CDR2 FQNEAQ (reference sequence). The DNA for the CDR3 is TGTGCCAGCAGCTCAGGGCTGGGGTCAGACACCGGGGAGCTGTTTTTT. Amino acids: CASSSGLGSDTGELFF.

This rearrangement joins TRBV27 to TRBJ2-5, with 9 bases fitting TRBD1. Judging by the DNA end, TRBJ2-7 fits better; the J call may be wrong. Germline V gene data show CDR1 as MNHEY and CDR2 as SMNVEV (reference sequence). This CDR3 has 15 amino acids. CDR3 region: CASSLTPDRGYEQYF. DNA of the CDR3: TGTGCCAGCAGTTTAACCCCCGACAGGGGGTACGAGCAGTACTTC.

This chain joins TRBV7-2 and TRBJ1-3; weak D call: TRBD1 (6 bases). Germline V gene lookup returns CDR1 SGHTA and CDR2 FQGNSA. Trimming took 6 bases from V and 0 from J, leaving 15 bases between them. The CDR3 loop spans 16 amino acids. The CDR3 sequence is CASSQNAGASGNTIYF. CDR3 DNA: TGTGCCAGCAGTCAAAACGCAGGGGCCTCTGGAAACACCATATATTTT.

The V gene is TRBV7-8, the J gene TRBJ2-3, with a tentative D call TRBD1 (5 bases). The CDR3 contains 13 residues. Trimming removed 2 bases from V and 4 bases from J, with 7 bases in between. Germline V gene lookup returns CDR1 SGHVS and CDR2 FQNEAQ. DNA for the CDR3: TGTGCCAGCAGCTTACAGGGCCCAGATACGCAGTATTTT. It is translated as CASSLQGPDTQYF.

The CDR3 sequence: CASSPRTGATGELFF. CDR3 DNA: TGTGCCAGCAGTCCCCGGACAGGGGCCACCGGGGAGCTGTTTTTT. The chain combines TRBV6-5 with TRBJ2-2, with 9 bases that match TRBD1. The ends lost 5 bases at V and 4 bases at J; junction bases unmatched: 5. The germline V gene encodes CDR1 MNHEY and CDR2 SVGAGI. CDR3 length: 15 residues.

V gene TRBV2 combines with J gene TRBJ1-4; maybe TRBD1 (6 bases). Per the germline V gene, CDR1 is SNHLY and CDR2 is FYNNEI. The CDR3 length is 14 residues. V was pared by 6 bases and J by 8 bases, with 16 bases between. The chain's CDR3 is CASRPTGPREKLFF. In DNA form, the CDR3 reads TGTGCCAGCAGGCCGACAGGTCCCAGGGAAAAACTGTTTTTT.

This chain links TRBV7-8 with TRBJ2-2; maybe TRBD2 (6 bases). The V and J ends lost 3 bases and 5 bases respectively, with 10 bases between them. Germline CDR1 is SGHVS and CDR2 is FQNEAQ. There are 14 residues in the CDR3. The CDR3 DNA reads TGTGCCAGCAGCTTCGGGGGACGGACCGGGGAGCTGTTTTTT. It codes for CASSFGGRTGELFF.

This sequence joins TRBV15 and TRBJ1-1; D is unresolved. This CDR3 has 13 residues. V shed 1 base and J shed 4 bases, with 7 bases lying between them. The germline V gene encodes CDR1 LNHNV and CDR2 YYDKDF (reference sequence). CDR3 region: CATSRGGGTEAFF. CDR3 coding DNA: TGTGCCACCAGCAGAGGCGGCGGCACTGAAGCTTTCTTT.

The gene calls are TRBV4-1 and TRBJ2-5; no definite D call. Germline loops: CDR1 MGHRA, CDR2 YSYEKL. The ends were cut back, 7 bases at V and 2 bases at J, with 20 bases in the middle. The CDR3 totals 16 residues. The CDR3 sequence is CASTRSSGFTQETQYF. The CDR3 DNA reads as TGCGCCAGCACCCGCTCGTCCGGTTTCACGCAAGAGACCCAGTACTTC.

V gene TRBV5-6 combines with J gene TRBJ2-1; no reliable D call. This CDR3 has 12 amino acids. V shed 2 bases and J shed 5 bases, with 5 bases lying between them. Germline V gene data show CDR1 as SGHDT and CDR2 as YYEEEE. CDR3 in amino acids: CASSFTHNEQFF. DNA of the CDR3: TGTGCCAGCAGCTTTACTCACAATGAGCAGTTCTTC.

The rearrangement joins TRBV27 to TRBJ1-5, with D unresolved. Trimming removed 4 bases at V and 4 bases at J, with 17 bases between. The CDR3 is 16 amino acids. Looked up from germline, CDR1 is MNHEY and CDR2 is SMNVEV (reference sequence). CDR3 amino acids: CASSSPPGKRNQPQHF. DNA of the CDR3: TGTGCCAGCAGTTCCCCGCCCGGGAAGCGGAATCAGCCCCAGCATTTT.

The CDR3 sequence: CASSTGQTMNTEAFF. The CDR3 DNA sequence: TGCGCCAGCAGCACCGGACAGACTATGAACACTGAAGCTTTCTTT. The chain couples TRBV5-1 to TRBJ1-1; possibly TRBD1 for D (6 bases). V lost 4 bases and J lost 0, with 13 bases in between. This CDR3 is 15 amino acids long. Per the germline V gene, CDR1 is SGHRS and CDR2 is YFSETQ. Drawing the rest from reference TRBV5-1 and TRBJ1-1, the complete variable domain is KAGVTQTPRYLIKTRGQQVTLSCSPISGHRSVSWYQQTPGQGLQFLFEYFSETQRNKGNFPGRFSGRQFSNSRSEMNVSTLELGDSALYLCASSTGQTMNTEAFFGQGTRLTVV.

The J gene is TRBJ2-3, the V gene TRBV5-1; weak D call: TRBD1 (6 bases). The CDR3 has 13 residues. Between the trimmed V and J ends, which lost 3 bases and 3 bases, there was a span of 8 bases. The germline V gene has CDR1 SGHRS and CDR2 YFSETQ. This chain's CDR3 is CASSSTGTDTQYF. The CDR3 DNA follows: TGCGCCAGCAGCTCCACAGGGACAGATACGCAGTATTTT.

In this sample, this clone turned up a few times. This rearrangement joins TRBV7-9 to TRBJ2-3, with a possible D match to TRBD2 (6 bases). Germline CDR1 SEHNR, CDR2 FQNEAQ (reference sequence). Trimming shortened V by 1 base and J by 0 bases, and 11 bases separated the two germline ends. The CDR3 contains 16 residues. The CDR3 sequence is CASSLGEAASTDTQYF. In DNA form, the CDR3 reads TGTGCCAGCAGCTTAGGGGAGGCAGCTAGCACAGATACGCAGTATTTT.

This clone was seen a handful of times. The chain has TRBV28 and TRBJ2-7, with 8 positions matching TRBD1. The V gene end was trimmed by 6 bases and the J gene end by 2 bases; junction bases not matched to a gene: 6. CDR1 and CDR2 (germline): MDHEN, SYDVKM. The CDR3 covers 14 residues. CDR3 sequence: CASRPGQGPYEQYF. As DNA, the CDR3 is TGTGCCAGCAGACCCGGACAGGGACCCTACGAGCAGTACTTC. Full variable domain (rest looked up from reference TRBV28 and TRBJ2-7): DVKVTQSSRYLVKRTGEKVFLECVQDMDHENMFWYRQDPGLGLRLIYFSYDVKMKEKGDIPEGYSVSREKKERFSLILESASTNQTSMYLCASRPGQGPYEQYFGPGTRLTVT.

The genes are TRBV15 and TRBJ1-2; weak D call: TRBD1 (6 bases). V was trimmed by 4 bases and J by 4 bases, leaving 16 bases between them. The CDR3 is made up of 15 amino acids. Germline lookup yields CDR1 LNHNV and CDR2 YYDKDF (reference sequence). The CDR3 sequence is CATSNEWTASYGYTF. CDR3 coding DNA: TGTGCCACCAGCAATGAATGGACAGCCTCCTATGGCTACACCTTC. The variable domain in full, completed from reference TRBV15 and TRBJ1-2, reads DAMVIQNPRYQVTQFGKPVTLSCSQTLNHNVMYWYQQKSSQAPKLLFHYYDKDFNNEADTPDNFQSRRPNTSFCFLDIRSPGLGDTAMYLCATSNEWTASYGYTFGSGTRLTVV.